A selection of T cell receptor beta chains follows, all from one sample in a study of Ad26.COV2.S vaccination and SARS-CoV-2 variants. Repertoires were generated with immunoSEQ multiplex PCR, while TCRdb's copy carries only in-frame clones and drops some. The data show 350,000 to 500,000 clones, about nine tenths seen once. Sequencing was performed on peripheral blood, taken in a trial of Ad26.COV2.S vaccine versus placebo. The source of these receptors is a person between 18 and 65 years old who received the Ad26.COV2.S COVID-19 vaccine or a placebo. The CDR3 runs from the conserved cysteine through the conserved F or W. Each record gives: V gene, clone size, J gene, D gene, CDR3 protein, CDR3 DNA. The D gene is left open where the match is weak. Expanded clones are given a class, and other clones once, few, many or no size at all.

TRBV29-1	NA	TRBJ1-4	TRBD1	CSVGPTGGEKLFF	TGCAGCGTTGGACCCACAGGGGGCGAAAAACTGTTTTTT
TRBV6-5	NA	TRBJ2-7	NA	CASSYSVGDASYEQYF	TGTGCCAGCAGTTACTCGGTGGGAGATGCGTCCTACGAGCAGTACTTC
TRBV5-1	NA	TRBJ2-1	TRBD2	CASSSQAGGGDEQFF	TGCGCCAGCAGCTCCCAAGCGGGAGGAGGGGATGAGCAGTTCTTC
TRBV19	NA	TRBJ1-2	NA	CASSISVENYGYTF	TGTGCCAGTAGTATTTCAGTAGAGAACTATGGCTACACCTTC
TRBV11-3	NA	TRBJ2-1	NA	CASSLDTGNDEQFF	TGTGCCAGCAGCTTAGATACGGGAAATGATGAGCAGTTCTTC
TRBV28	NA	TRBJ2-7	NA	CASSLGRNPYEQYF	TGTGCCAGCAGTTTGGGGCGGAATCCCTACGAGCAGTACTTC
TRBV29-1	NA	TRBJ2-7	TRBD1	CSVEGQSYEQYF	TGCAGCGTTGAGGGACAGAGCTACGAGCAGTACTTC
TRBV19	NA	TRBJ2-7	NA	CASSIQGGRGYEQYF	TGTGCCAGTAGTATTCAAGGAGGCAGGGGCTACGAGCAGTACTTC
TRBV27	NA	TRBJ2-5	TRBD2	CASSASGRPETQYF	TGTGCCAGCAGCGCTAGCGGGAGACCAGAGACCCAGTACTTC
TRBV6-2/TRBV6-3	NA	TRBJ2-1	NA	CASSPGTGGDYNEQFF	TGTGCCAGCAGTCCAGGGACTGGGGGAGACTACAATGAGCAGTTCTTC
TRBV28	NA	TRBJ1-1	TRBD1	CASSLNPGQGNTEAFF	TGTGCCAGCAGTTTAAACCCGGGACAGGGGAACACTGAAGCTTTCTTT
TRBV5-6	NA	TRBJ2-1	TRBD1	CASNRQGSNNNEQFF	TGTGCCAGCAACAGACAGGGGTCGAATAACAATGAGCAGTTCTTC
TRBV19	NA	TRBJ2-1	NA	CASSPLTQGGAVRVRAYNEQFF	TGTGCCAGTAGTCCACTAACCCAGGGAGGAGCAGTTAGGGTAAGGGCCTACAATGAGCAGTTCTTC
TRBV6-5	NA	TRBJ1-4	TRBD1	CASSRGGPTNEKLFF	TGTGCCAGCAGCCGAGGGGGCCCAACTAATGAAAAACTGTTTTTT
TRBV27	once	TRBJ1-1	NA	CASSLLGGEAFF	TGTGCCAGCAGTTTACTCGGCGGTGAAGCTTTCTTT
TRBV6-2/TRBV6-3	NA	TRBJ2-3	TRBD2	CASSYSSAGGSGDTQYF	TGTGCCAGCAGTTACTCGTCAGCGGGAGGATCCGGAGATACGCAGTATTTT
TRBV3-1/TRBV3-2	few	TRBJ2-7	TRBD2	CASSQGSGLPNYEQYF	TGTGCCAGCAGCCAAGGCTCGGGACTACCTAACTACGAGCAGTACTTC
TRBV5-4	NA	TRBJ1-5	TRBD1	CASSLYPTTGQGANQPQHF	TGTGCCAGCAGCTTGTACCCTACAACGGGACAGGGGGCTAATCAGCCCCAGCATTTT
TRBV12-3/TRBV12-4	NA	TRBJ1-1	NA	CASSLSQGEAFF	TGTGCCAGCAGTTTATCGCAGGGGGAAGCTTTCTTT
TRBV5-1	NA	TRBJ2-2	NA	CASSLDGELFF	TGCGCCAGCAGCTTGGACGGGGAGCTGTTTTTT
TRBV6-1	once	TRBJ2-4	NA	CASSEALQTPLAKNIQYF	TGTGCCAGCAGTGAAGCGCTTCAGACACCCCTAGCCAAAAACATTCAGTACTTC
TRBV9	NA	TRBJ2-1	TRBD2	CASSPPETSGMINEQFF	TGTGCCAGCAGCCCGCCGGAGACTAGCGGGATGATCAATGAGCAGTTCTTC